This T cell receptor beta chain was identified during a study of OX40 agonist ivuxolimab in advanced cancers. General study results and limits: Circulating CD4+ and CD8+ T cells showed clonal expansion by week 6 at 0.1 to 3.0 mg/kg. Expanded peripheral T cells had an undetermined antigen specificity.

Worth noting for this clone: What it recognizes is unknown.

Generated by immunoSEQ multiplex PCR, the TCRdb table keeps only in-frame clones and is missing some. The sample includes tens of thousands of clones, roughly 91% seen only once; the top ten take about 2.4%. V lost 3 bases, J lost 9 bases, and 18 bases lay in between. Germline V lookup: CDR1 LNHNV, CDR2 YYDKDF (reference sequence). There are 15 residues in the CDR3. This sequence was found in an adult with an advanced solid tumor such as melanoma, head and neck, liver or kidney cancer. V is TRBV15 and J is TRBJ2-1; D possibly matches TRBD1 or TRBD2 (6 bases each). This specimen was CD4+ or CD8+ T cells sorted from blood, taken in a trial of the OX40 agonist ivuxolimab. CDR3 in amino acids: CATSSLDSAGSEQFF. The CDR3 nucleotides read TGTGCCACCAGCAGCTTGGACAGTGCCGGGAGTGAGCAGTTCTTC.